This TCR beta chain was profiled in a study of blood T cells in healthy people across ages. A sample-barcoded 5' primer and a J-beta primer mix were used in a second PCR of about 6 to 11 cycles. A template-switch adaptor containing 12 random nucleotides labeled each cDNA molecule. Using its own MiXCR run on the 5' RACE reads, TCRdb lists one record per CDR3 protein. The sample lists some 850,000 distinct CDR3 sequences, approximately 24% occurring once. V dropped 3 bases and J dropped 4; count of bases not matched to a gene: 11. Germline CDR1 reads DFQATT; CDR2 reads SNEGSKA (reference sequence). This CDR3 region has 16 residues. The sample was also linked to a second study, of T cells of mothers and their children.

The specimen sequenced was blood. The chain carries TRBV20-1 and TRBJ2-3; 9 nucleotides agree with TRBD2. This clonotype originated in a boy under 18 in good health. The CDR3 region is CSASLASGKSSDTQYF. CDR3 nucleotide sequence: TGCAGTGCTAGCTTGGCTAGCGGGAAGTCCTCAGATACGCAGTATTTT.